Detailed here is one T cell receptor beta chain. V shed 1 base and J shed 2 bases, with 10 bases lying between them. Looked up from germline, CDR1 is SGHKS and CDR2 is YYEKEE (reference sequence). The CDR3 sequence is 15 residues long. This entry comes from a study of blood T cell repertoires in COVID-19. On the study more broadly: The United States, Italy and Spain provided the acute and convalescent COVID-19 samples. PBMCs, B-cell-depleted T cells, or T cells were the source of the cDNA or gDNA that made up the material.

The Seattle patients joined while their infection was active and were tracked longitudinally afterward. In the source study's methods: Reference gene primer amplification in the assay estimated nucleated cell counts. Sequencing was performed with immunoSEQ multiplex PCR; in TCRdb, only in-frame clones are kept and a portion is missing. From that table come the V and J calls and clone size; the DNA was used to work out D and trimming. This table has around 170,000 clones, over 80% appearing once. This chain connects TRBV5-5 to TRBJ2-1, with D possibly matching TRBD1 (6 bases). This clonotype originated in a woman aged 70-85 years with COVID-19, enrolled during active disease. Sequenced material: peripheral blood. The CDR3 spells CASSLSQGTYNEQFF. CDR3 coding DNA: TGTGCCAGCAGCTTGTCACAGGGTACCTACAATGAGCAGTTCTTC.